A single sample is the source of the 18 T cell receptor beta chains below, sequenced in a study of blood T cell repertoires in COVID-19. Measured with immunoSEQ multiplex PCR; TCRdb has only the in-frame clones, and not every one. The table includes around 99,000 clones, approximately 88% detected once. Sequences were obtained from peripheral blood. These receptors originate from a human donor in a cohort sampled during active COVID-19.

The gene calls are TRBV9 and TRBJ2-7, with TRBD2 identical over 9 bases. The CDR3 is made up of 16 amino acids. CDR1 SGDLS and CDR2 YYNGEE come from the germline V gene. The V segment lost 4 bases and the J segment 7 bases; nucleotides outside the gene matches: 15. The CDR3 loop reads CASSSGGTSSKGEQYV. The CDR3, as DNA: TGTGCCAGCAGCTCGGGCGGGACTAGCTCGAAGGGTGAGCAGTACGTC.

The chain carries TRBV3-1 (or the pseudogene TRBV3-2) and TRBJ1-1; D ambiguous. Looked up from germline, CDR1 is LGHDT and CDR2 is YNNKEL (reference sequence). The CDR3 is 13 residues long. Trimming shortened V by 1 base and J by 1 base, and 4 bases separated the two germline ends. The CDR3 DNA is TGTGCCAGCAGCCAAGTGGCGAACACTGAAGCTTTCTTT. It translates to CASSQVANTEAFF.

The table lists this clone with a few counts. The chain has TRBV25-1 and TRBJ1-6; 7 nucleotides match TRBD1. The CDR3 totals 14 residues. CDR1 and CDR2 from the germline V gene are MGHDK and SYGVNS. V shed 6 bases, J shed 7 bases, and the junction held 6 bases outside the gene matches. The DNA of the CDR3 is TGTGCCAGCAGAGCGACAGGGCTGAATTCACCCCTCCACTTT. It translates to CASRATGLNSPLHF.

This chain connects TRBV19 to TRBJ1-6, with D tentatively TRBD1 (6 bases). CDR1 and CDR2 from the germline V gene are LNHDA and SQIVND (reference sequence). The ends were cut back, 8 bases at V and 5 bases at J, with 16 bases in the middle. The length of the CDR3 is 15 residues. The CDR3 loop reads CASRITGINNSPLHF. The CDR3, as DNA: TGTGCCAGTCGAATCACAGGGATCAATAATTCACCCCTCCACTTT.

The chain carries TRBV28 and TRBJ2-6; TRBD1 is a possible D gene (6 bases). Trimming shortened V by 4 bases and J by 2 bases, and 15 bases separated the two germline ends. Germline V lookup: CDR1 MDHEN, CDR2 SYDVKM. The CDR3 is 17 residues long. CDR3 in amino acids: CASSSQGSTAGANVLTF. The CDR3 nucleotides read TGTGCCAGCAGTTCCCAGGGGAGCACTGCTGGGGCCAACGTCCTGACTTTC. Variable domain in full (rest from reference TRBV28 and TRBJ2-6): DVKVTQSSRYLVKRTGEKVFLECVQDMDHENMFWYRQDPGLGLRLIYFSYDVKMKEKGDIPEGYSVSREKKERFSLILESASTNQTSMYLCASSSQGSTAGANVLTFGAGSRLTVL.

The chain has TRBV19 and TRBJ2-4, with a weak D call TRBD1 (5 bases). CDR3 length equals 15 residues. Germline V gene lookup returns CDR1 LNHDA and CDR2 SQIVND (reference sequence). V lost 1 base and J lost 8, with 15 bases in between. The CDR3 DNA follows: TGTGCCAGTAGTATAGCCGCTACAGGTTGGGACATTCAGTACTTC. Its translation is CASSIAATGWDIQYF.

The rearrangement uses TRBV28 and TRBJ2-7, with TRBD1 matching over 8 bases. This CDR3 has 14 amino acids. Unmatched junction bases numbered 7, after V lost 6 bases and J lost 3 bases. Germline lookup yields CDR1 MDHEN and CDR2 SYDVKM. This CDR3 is CASRWTGKNYEQYF. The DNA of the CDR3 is TGTGCCAGCAGGTGGACAGGGAAAAACTACGAGCAGTACTTC. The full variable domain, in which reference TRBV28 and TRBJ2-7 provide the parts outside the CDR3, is DVKVTQSSRYLVKRTGEKVFLECVQDMDHENMFWYRQDPGLGLRLIYFSYDVKMKEKGDIPEGYSVSREKKERFSLILESASTNQTSMYLCASRWTGKNYEQYFGPGTRLTVT.

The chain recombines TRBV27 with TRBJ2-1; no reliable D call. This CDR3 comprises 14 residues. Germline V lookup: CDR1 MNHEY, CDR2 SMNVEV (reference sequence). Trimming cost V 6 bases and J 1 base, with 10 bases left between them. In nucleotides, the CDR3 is TGTGCCAGCAGCCCGCACGGTTCCTACAATGAGCAGTTCTTC. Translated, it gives CASSPHGSYNEQFF.

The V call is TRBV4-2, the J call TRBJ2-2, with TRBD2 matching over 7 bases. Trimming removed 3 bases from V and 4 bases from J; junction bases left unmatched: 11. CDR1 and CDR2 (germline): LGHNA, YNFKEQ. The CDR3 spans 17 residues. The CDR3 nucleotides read TGTGCCAGCAGCCACGCAGGTGCAGCGGGACTCACCGGGGAGCTGTTTTTT. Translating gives CASSHAGAAGLTGELFF.

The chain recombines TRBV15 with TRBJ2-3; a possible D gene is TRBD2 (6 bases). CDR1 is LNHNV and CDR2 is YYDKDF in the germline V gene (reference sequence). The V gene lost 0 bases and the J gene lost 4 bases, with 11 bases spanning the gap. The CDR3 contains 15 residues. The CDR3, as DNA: TGTGCCACCAGCAGAGATAGGCTAGCGTCAGATACGCAGTATTTT. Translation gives CATSRDRLASDTQYF. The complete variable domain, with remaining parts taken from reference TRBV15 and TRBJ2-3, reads DAMVIQNPRYQVTQFGKPVTLSCSQTLNHNVMYWYQQKSSQAPKLLFHYYDKDFNNEADTPDNFQSRRPNTSFCFLDIRSPGLGDTAMYLCATSRDRLASDTQYFGPGTRLTVL.

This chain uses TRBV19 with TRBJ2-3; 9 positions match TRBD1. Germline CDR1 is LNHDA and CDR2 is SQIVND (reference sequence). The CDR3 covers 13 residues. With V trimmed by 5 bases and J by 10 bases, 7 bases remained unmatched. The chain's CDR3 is CASSPQTGGPQYF. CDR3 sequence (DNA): TGTGCCAGTAGTCCCCAGACAGGGGGACCGCAGTATTTT.

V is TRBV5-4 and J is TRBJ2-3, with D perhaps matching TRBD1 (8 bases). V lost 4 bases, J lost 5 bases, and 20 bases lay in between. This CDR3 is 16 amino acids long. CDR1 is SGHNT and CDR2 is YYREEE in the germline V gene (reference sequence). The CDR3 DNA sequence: TGTGCCAGCAGCCCCAAGTCCAGCGGGACAGGAGATACGCAGTATTTT. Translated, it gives CASSPKSSGTGDTQYF.

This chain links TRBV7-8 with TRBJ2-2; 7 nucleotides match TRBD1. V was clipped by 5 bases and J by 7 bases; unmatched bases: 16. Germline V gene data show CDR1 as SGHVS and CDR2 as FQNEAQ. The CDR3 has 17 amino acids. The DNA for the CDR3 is TGTGCCAGCAGCCATGGCGGTGACAGGGTGAAAAACGGGGAGCTGTTTTTT. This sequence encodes CASSHGGDRVKNGELFF.

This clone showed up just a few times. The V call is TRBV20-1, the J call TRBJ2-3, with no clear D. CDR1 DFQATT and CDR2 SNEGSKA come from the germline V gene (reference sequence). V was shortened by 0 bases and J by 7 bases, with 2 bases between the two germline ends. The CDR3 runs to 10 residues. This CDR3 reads CSARDNTQYF. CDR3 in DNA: TGCAGTGCTAGAGATAATACGCAGTATTTT.

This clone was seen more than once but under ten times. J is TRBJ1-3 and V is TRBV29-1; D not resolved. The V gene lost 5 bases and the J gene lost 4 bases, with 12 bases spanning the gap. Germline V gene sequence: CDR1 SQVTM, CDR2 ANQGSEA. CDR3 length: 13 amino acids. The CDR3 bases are TGCAGCGTTAATTCGGGAGGGGGAAACACCATATATTTT. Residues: CSVNSGGGNTIYF.

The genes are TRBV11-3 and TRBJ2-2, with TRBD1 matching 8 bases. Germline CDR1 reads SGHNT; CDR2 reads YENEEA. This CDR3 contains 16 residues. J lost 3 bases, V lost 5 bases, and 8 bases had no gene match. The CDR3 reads CASSPGGISDTGELFF. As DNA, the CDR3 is TGTGCCAGCAGCCCAGGGGGCATTTCAGACACCGGGGAGCTGTTTTTT.

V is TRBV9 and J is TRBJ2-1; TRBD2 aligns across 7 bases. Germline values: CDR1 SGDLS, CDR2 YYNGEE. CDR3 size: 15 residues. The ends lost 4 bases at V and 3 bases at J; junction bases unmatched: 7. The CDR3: CASSPQAGYYNEQFF. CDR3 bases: TGTGCCAGCAGCCCACAAGCGGGGTACTACAATGAGCAGTTCTTC.

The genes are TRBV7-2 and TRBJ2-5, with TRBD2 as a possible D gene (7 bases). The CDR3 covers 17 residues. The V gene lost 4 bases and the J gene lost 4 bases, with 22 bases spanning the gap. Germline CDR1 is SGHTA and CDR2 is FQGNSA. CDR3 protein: CASSSGAAGVLGETQYF. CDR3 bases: TGTGCCAGCAGCTCGGGGGCGGCGGGAGTCCTAGGAGAGACCCAGTACTTC.